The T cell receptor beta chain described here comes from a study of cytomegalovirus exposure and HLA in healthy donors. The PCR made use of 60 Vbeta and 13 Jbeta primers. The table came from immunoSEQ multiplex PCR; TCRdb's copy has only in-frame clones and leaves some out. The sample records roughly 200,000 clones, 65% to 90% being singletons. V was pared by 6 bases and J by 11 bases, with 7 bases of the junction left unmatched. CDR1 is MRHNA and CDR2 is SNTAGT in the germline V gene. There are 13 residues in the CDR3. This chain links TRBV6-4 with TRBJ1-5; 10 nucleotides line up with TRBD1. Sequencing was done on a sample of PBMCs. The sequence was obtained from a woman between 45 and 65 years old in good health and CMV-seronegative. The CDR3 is CASSRDRGITQHF. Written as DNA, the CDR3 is TGTGCCAGCAGCCGGGACAGGGGCATCACCCAGCATTTT.